What follows are 16 T cell receptor beta chains derived from one specimen sequenced in a study of blood T cell repertoires in COVID-19. TCRdb's table, derived via immunoSEQ multiplex PCR, lists solely in-frame clones and lacks some. Of hundreds of thousands of clones in the sample, about nine tenths were seen once. What was sequenced was PBMCs or T cells enriched from blood (not recorded which). These receptors originate from a woman aged 40 to 50 with acute COVID-19.

The chain combines TRBV19 with TRBJ1-5; possible D gene TRBD1, 5 bases. This CDR3 is built from 16 residues. The V gene's germline CDR1 is LNHDA and CDR2 SQIVND (reference sequence). V was shortened by 4 bases and J by 3 bases, with 16 bases between the two germline ends. CDR3 sequence reads: CASSTSQGVSNQPQHF. CDR3 in DNA: TGTGCCAGTAGTACATCCCAGGGTGTATCCAATCAGCCCCAGCATTTT. Filled out from reference TRBV19 and TRBJ1-5, the complete variable domain reads DGGITQSPKYLFRKEGQNVTLSCEQNLNHDAMYWYRQDPGQGLRLIYYSQIVNDFQKGDIAEGYSVSREKKESFPLTVTSAQKNPTAFYLCASSTSQGVSNQPQHFGDGTRLSIL.

V and J are TRBV5-1 and TRBJ2-3; 12 bases agree with TRBD2. The length of the CDR3 is 17 residues. Germline V gene sequence: CDR1 SGHRS, CDR2 YFSETQ. J lost 4 bases, V lost 0 bases, and 6 bases had no gene match. This chain's CDR3 is CASSLARTSGIPDTQYF. The CDR3 DNA reads as TGCGCCAGCAGCTTGGCTAGGACTAGCGGGATACCAGATACGCAGTATTTT.

The chain recombines TRBV29-1 with TRBJ2-3, with 8 bases aligning to TRBD2. V was pared by 3 bases and J by 4 bases, with 3 bases of the junction left unmatched. The CDR3 is made up of 13 amino acids. Germline loops: CDR1 SQVTM, CDR2 ANQGSEA. The CDR3 nucleotides are TGCAGCGTTGATGTCGGGGGGGCAGATACGCAGTATTTT. This encodes CSVDVGGADTQYF.

The V and J genes are TRBV7-6 and TRBJ2-7, with TRBD2 matching over 12 bases. Germline CDR1 and CDR2: SGHVS and FNYEAQ. There are 15 residues in the CDR3. V was clipped by 5 bases and J by 4 bases; unmatched bases: 6. In DNA, the CDR3 is TGTGCCAGCAGCCGCGGGACTAGCGGGCAGTACGAGCAGTACTTC. Its protein is CASSRGTSGQYEQYF.

This chain joins TRBV5-4 and TRBJ2-3, with 13 bases lining up with TRBD2. The germline CDR1 and CDR2 sequences are SGHNT and YYREEE (reference sequence). V trimming: 8 bases; J trimming: 6 bases; junction bases outside the gene matches: 6. This CDR3 comprises 14 residues. CDR3 DNA sequence: TGTGCCAGTAGGACTAGCGGGAGTGGGGATACGCAGTATTTT. It is translated as CASRTSGSGDTQYF.

The chain has TRBV5-1 and TRBJ2-1; TRBD2 matches at 7 bases. CDR1 SGHRS and CDR2 YFSETQ come from the germline V gene. This CDR3 is 14 amino acids long. After removal of 0 bases from V and 7 bases from J, the junction contained 4 bases not matched to a gene. The CDR3 protein is CASSLASSGNEQFF. The CDR3 coding sequence is TGCGCCAGCAGCTTGGCTTCTAGCGGTAATGAGCAGTTCTTC.

The table lists this clone with a few counts. CDR3 sequence reads: CASSSDRNPANEKLFF. DNA of the CDR3: TGCGCCAGCAGCTCGGACAGGAATCCGGCTAATGAAAAACTGTTTTTT. This rearrangement joins TRBV4-1 to TRBJ1-4; 7 bases line up with TRBD1. The CDR3 consists of 16 residues. The germline gives CDR1 MGHRA, CDR2 YSYEKL. Unmatched junction bases numbered 9, after V lost 5 bases and J lost 3 bases.

The rearrangement links TRBV7-8 to TRBJ2-5; TRBD2 is a possible D gene (5 bases). The CDR3 consists of 13 residues. With 4 bases removed from V and 0 bases from J, the gap between germline ends came to 6 bases. CDR1 and CDR2 (germline): SGHVS, FQNEAQ. This chain's CDR3 is CASSSDYQETQYF. CDR3 nucleotides: TGTGCCAGCAGCTCGGACTACCAAGAGACCCAGTACTTC.

The rearrangement joins TRBV5-6 to TRBJ2-1, with D perhaps matching TRBD2 (9 bases). The germline V gene encodes CDR1 SGHDT and CDR2 YYEEEE. With 3 bases removed from V and 12 bases from J, the gap between germline ends came to 22 bases. The CDR3 spans 15 residues. The chain's CDR3 is CASSYLAGQEGGQFF. The CDR3, as DNA: TGTGCCAGCAGCTATCTAGCGGGACAGGAGGGGGGGCAGTTCTTC.

The chain recombines TRBV6-5 with TRBJ1-2; the D is unclear. Trimming shortened V by 4 bases and J by 4 bases, and 19 bases separated the two germline ends. Per the germline V gene, CDR1 is MNHEY and CDR2 is SVGAGI. The CDR3 is 16 amino acids. CDR3 region: CASSSRHAIASYGYTF. The CDR3 bases are TGTGCCAGCAGTTCCAGACATGCCATTGCCTCCTATGGCTACACCTTC.

The V gene is TRBV5-5, the J gene TRBJ1-1; D not resolved. V lost 2 bases, J lost 4 bases, and 12 bases lay in between. Germline-derived CDR1 and CDR2 are SGHKS and YYEKEE (reference sequence). This CDR3 has 14 residues. The CDR3 DNA reads TGTGCCAGCAGCTTCTTATTAGTAAGCACTGAAGCTTTCTTT. Its protein product is CASSFLLVSTEAFF.

CDR3 in DNA: TGTGCCAGCAGCTTACGCGGGAGGGCCTTAGGAAATGAGCAGTTCTTC. Translation gives CASSLRGRALGNEQFF. The J gene is TRBJ2-1, the V gene TRBV7-2; TRBD2 agrees at 9 bases. In germline, CDR1 is SGHTA, CDR2 FQGNSA. This CDR3 is 16 amino acids long. V lost 2 bases and J lost 7; bases outside the gene matches: 9.

This rearrangement joins TRBV9 to TRBJ1-2; TRBD1 matches at 7 bases. The V gene's germline CDR1 is SGDLS and CDR2 YYNGEE. Trimming at V came to 0 bases and at J to 5 bases, leaving 4 bases not matched to a gene. This CDR3 spans 14 amino acids. CDR3 region: CASSVGDSQYGYTF. For the CDR3, the DNA is TGTGCCAGCAGCGTAGGGGACAGCCAGTATGGCTACACCTTC. Based on the CDR3 plus reference TRBV9 and TRBJ1-2, the full variable domain is DSGVTQTPKHLITATGQRVTLRCSPRSGDLSVYWYQQSLDQGLQFLIQYYNGEERAKGNILERFSAQQFPDLHSELNLSSLELGDSALYFCASSVGDSQYGYTFGSGTRLTVV.

The rearrangement uses TRBV19 and TRBJ2-2; 7 positions match TRBD1. CDR1 LNHDA and CDR2 SQIVND come from the germline V gene (reference sequence). The CDR3 is made up of 14 amino acids. After removal of 4 bases from V and 11 bases from J, the junction contained 10 bases not matched to a gene. The CDR3: CASSTQGQSLELFF. CDR3 bases: TGTGCCAGTAGTACACAGGGGCAATCCTTAGAGCTGTTTTTT.

The chain couples TRBV18 to TRBJ1-4; tentative D call: TRBD1 (5 bases). Germline V lookup: CDR1 KGHSH, CDR2 LQKENI. The CDR3 has 15 residues. Trimming took off 5 bases at V and 7 bases at J, with 17 bases between the two ends. The CDR3 bases are TGTGCCAGCTCATTCTCCAGGGAAAAGGGTGAAAAACTGTTTTTT. Translating it yields CASSFSREKGEKLFF.

This chain links TRBV27 with TRBJ2-7, with 7 bases identical to TRBD1. V shed 5 bases and J 2 bases; nucleotides not matched to a gene: 6. In germline, CDR1 is MNHEY, CDR2 SMNVEV (reference sequence). The CDR3 is 14 amino acids. CDR3 sequence reads: CASSRQGWAYEQYF. CDR3 DNA sequence: TGTGCCAGCAGTCGACAGGGTTGGGCCTACGAGCAGTACTTC.